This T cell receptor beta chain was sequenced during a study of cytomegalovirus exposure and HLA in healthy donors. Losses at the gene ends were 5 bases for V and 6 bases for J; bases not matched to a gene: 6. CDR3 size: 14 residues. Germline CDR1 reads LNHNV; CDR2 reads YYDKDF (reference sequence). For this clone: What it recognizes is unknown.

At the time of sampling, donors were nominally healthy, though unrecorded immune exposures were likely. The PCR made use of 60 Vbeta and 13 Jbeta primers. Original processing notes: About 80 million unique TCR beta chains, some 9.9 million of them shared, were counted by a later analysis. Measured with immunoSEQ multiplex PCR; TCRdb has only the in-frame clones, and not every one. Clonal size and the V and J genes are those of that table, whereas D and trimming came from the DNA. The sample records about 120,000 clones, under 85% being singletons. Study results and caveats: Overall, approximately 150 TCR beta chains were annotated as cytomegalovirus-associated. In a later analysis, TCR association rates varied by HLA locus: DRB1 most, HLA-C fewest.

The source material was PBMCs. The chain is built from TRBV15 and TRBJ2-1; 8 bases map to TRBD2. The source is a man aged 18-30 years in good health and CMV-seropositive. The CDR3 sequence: CATSLAGTSNEQFF. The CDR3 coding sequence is TGTGCCACCAGCTTAGCCGGGACTAGCAATGAGCAGTTCTTC.